This TCR beta chain originates from a study of OX40 agonist ivuxolimab in advanced cancers. Study at large: Three dose-escalation patients had partial responses: one with hepatocellular carcinoma and two with cutaneous melanoma. Study findings and constraints: CD4+ and CD8+ blood T cells expanded clonally by week 6 at 0.1 to 3.0 mg/kg.

CDR1 and CDR2 (germline): MNHNS, SASEGT. The CDR3 sequence is 14 residues long. This clone was seen only once. The antigen is not known. Its ends do not fully match the called genes, so a read error is possible. Profiling relied on immunoSEQ multiplex PCR, and the TCRdb table lists in-frame clones only, not all of them. The sample shows around 20,000 clones, around 82% of them seen only once. V is TRBV6-1 and J is TRBJ1-4, with TRBD1 as a possible D gene (6 bases). The sequence derives from an adult with an advanced solid tumor such as melanoma, head and neck, liver or kidney cancer. The sample here was CD4+ or CD8+ T cells sorted from blood, taken in a trial of the OX40 agonist ivuxolimab. The CDR3 nucleotides are TGTGCCAGCAGGGAAGGGGGGCTGCGTGAAAAACTGTTTTTT. Translated: CASREGGLREKLFF.